The sequence of this TCR beta chain was determined in a study of blood T cells in healthy people across ages. Together with a sample-barcoded 5' primer, a J-beta primer mix was included in a second PCR lasting about 6 to 11 cycles. TCRdb reprocessed the 5' RACE reads via MiXCR and lists one record per CDR3 protein. The profile shows approximately 690,000 distinct CDR3 sequences, over 40% of them singletons. Findings of the study overall: TCR beta diversity, measured per million T cells, fell in a roughly linear way with age.

Note on this clonotype: Antigen specificity is unknown.

The germline CDR1 and CDR2 sequences are SGHVS and FNYEAQ. This CDR3 spans 15 amino acids. The V segment lost 6 bases and the J segment 0 bases; nucleotides outside the gene matches: 3. Sequenced material: blood. The V call is TRBV7-6, the J call TRBJ1-3; 9 bases are shared with TRBD1. This TCR came from a man older than 75 in good health. The CDR3 protein is CASRDRGSSGNTIYF. The DNA of the CDR3 is TGTGCCAGCAGGGACAGGGGTTCCTCTGGAAACACCATATATTTT.